What follows describes a single T cell receptor (beta chain). The antigen is not known. Combining a sample-barcoded 5' primer with a J-beta primer mix, a second PCR ran for 7 to 11 cycles. TCRdb re-called the 5' RACE reads with MiXCR, one entry per CDR3 protein. Of some 1.5 million distinct CDR3 sequences in the sample, roughly 43% are singletons; the top ten hold about 4%. The germline V gene has CDR1 DFQATT and CDR2 SNEGSKA (reference sequence). Trimming left V 5 bases short and J 1 base short, with 11 bases between. The CDR3 has 14 residues. The sample belongs to a study of blood T cells in healthy people across ages. Overall study results and limits: A greater number of naive CD4+ cells and higher diversity distinguished long-lived donors from aged donors. Per million T cells, the diversity of TCR beta decreased roughly linearly as age advanced.

Drawing of peripheral blood yielded 8.5 to 10 milliliters from each donor. The chain couples TRBV20-1 to TRBJ2-2; D tentatively reads TRBD1 or TRBD2 (5 bases each). This clonotype was sampled from a woman between 18 and 29 years old in good health. The sample was blood. This CDR3 reads CSAAPGRNTGELFF. The DNA for the CDR3 is TGCAGTGCTGCCCCGGGACGGAACACCGGGGAGCTGTTTTTT.